This TCR beta chain appears in the sequencing data of a study of beta chain features in type 1 diabetes. About the research overall: Examination covered almost 110,000,000 sorted cells spanning all samples.

This CDR3 spans 17 amino acids. V gave up 1 base and J gave up 3 bases; unmatched junction bases: 6. Germline-derived CDR1 and CDR2 are SGHNT and YYREEE (reference sequence). Every bit of the isolated RNA underwent reverse transcription, so sequencing read expressed TCRB transcripts. The protocol was immunoSEQ multiplex PCR, while the TCRdb copy is restricted to in-frame clones and leaves out a portion. In the table there are more than 150,000 clones, approximately 8.7% of which are singletons. This clone was counted ten times or more. What it binds is unknown. This same CDR3 is encoded by further DNA sequences in the sample. Findings and limits, study-wide: In all four CD4+ subsets, TCRB CDR3 length was significantly, moderately reduced in type 1 diabetes.

This TCR was sampled from a woman aged 25 to 39 with type 1 diabetes. Sequencing input: central memory CD4+ T cells from blood. The V call is TRBV5-4, the J call TRBJ2-3; TRBD2 matches at 12 bases. CDR3 loop: CASSLRLAGGPTDTQYF. The CDR3 DNA reads TGTGCCAGCAGCTTGCGGCTAGCGGGAGGGCCGACAGATACGCAGTATTTT.